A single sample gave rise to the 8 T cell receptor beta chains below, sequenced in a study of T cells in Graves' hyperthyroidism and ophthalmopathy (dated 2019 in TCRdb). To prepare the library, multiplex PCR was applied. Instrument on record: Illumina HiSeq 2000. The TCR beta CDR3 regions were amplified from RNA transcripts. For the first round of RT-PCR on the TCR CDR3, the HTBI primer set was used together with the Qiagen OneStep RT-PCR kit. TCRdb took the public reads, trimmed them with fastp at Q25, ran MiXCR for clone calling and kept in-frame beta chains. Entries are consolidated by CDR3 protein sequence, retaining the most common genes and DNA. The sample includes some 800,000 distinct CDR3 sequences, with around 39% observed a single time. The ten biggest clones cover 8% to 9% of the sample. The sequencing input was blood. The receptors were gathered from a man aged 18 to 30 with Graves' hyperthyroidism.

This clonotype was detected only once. This CDR3 is CASSAREQWAGEQYF. The DNA of the CDR3 is TGTGCCAGCAGTGCTAGAGAACAGTGGGCAGGGGAGCAGTACTTC. This chain joins TRBV25-1 and TRBJ2-7; weak D call: TRBD1 (5 bases). Trimming removed 4 bases from V and 7 bases from J, with 20 bases in between. There are 15 residues in the CDR3. Germline CDR1 MGHDK, CDR2 SYGVNS.

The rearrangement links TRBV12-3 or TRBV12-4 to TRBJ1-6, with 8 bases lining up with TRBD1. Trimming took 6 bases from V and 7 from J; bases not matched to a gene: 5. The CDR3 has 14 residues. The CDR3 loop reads CASSLQGENSPLHF. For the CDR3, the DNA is TGTGCCAGCAGCTTACAGGGGGAAAATTCACCCCTCCACTTT.

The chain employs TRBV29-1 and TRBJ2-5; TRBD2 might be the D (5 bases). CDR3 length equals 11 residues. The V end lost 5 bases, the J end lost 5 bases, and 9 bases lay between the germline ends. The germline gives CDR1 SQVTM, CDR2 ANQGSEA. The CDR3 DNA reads TGCAGCGTTATCCGGGGTGAGACCCAGTACTTC. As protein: CSVIRGETQYF.

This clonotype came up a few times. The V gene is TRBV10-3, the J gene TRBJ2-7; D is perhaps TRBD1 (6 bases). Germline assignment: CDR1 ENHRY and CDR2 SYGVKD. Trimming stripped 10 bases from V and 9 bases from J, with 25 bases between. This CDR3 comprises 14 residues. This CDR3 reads CASSREGGSSWQYF. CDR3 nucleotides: TGTGCCAGCAGCCGTGAAGGGGGTTCTTCTTGGCAGTACTTC.

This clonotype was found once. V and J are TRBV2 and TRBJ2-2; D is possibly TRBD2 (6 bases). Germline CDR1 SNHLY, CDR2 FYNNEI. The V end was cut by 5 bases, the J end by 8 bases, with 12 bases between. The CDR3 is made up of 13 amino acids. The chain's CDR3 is CASSFGGMGELFF. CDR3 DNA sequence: TGTGCCAGCAGTTTTGGAGGGATGGGGGAGCTGTTTTTT.

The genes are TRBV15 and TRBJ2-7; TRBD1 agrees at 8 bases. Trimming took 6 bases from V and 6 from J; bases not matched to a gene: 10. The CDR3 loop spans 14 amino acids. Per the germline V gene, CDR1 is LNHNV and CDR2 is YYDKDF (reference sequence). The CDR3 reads CATSRTGTGREQYF. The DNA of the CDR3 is TGTGCCACCAGTAGGACCGGGACAGGTCGCGAGCAGTACTTC. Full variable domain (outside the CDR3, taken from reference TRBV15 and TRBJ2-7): DAMVIQNPRYQVTQFGKPVTLSCSQTLNHNVMYWYQQKSSQAPKLLFHYYDKDFNNEADTPDNFQSRRPNTSFCFLDIRSPGLGDTAMYLCATSRTGTGREQYFGPGTRLTVT.

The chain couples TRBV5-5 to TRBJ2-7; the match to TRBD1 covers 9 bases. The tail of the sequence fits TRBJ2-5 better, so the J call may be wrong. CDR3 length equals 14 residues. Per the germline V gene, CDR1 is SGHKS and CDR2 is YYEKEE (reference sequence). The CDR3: CASSLWTGVGTQYF. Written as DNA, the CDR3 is TGTGCCAGCAGCTTATGGACAGGGGTAGGGACCCAGTACTTC.

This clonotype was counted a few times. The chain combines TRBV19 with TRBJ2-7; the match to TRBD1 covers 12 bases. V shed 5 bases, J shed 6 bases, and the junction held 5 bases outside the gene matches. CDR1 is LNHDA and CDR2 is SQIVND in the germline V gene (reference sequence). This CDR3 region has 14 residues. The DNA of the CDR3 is TGTGCCAGTAGTCCGGGACAGGGGGCCTCCGAGCAGTACTTC. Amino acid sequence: CASSPGQGASEQYF. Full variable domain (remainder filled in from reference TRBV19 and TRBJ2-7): DGGITQSPKYLFRKEGQNVTLSCEQNLNHDAMYWYRQDPGQGLRLIYYSQIVNDFQKGDIAEGYSVSREKKESFPLTVTSAQKNPTAFYLCASSPGQGASEQYFGPGTRLTVT.